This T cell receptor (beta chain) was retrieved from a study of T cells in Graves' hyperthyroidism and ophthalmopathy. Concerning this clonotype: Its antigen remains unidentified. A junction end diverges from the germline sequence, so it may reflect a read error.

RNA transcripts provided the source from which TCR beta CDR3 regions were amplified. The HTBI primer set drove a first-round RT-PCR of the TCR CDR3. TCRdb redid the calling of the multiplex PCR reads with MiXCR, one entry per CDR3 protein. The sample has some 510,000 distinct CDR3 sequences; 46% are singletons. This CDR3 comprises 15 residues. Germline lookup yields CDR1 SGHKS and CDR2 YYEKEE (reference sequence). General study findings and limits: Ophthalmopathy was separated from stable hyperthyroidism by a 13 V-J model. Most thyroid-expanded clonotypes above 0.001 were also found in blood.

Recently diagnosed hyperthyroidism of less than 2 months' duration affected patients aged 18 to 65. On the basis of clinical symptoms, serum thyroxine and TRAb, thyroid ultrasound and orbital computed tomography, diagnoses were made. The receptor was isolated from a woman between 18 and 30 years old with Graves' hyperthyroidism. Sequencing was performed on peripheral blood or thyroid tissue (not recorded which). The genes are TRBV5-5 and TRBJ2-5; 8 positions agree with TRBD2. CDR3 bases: TGTGTCAGCAGTCATAGCGGGAACCCTCAAGAGACCCAGTACTTC. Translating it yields CVSSHSGNPQETQYF. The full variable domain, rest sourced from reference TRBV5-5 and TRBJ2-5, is DAGVTQSPTHLIKTRGQQVTLRCSPISGHKSVSWYQQVLGQGPQFIFQYYEKEERGRGNFPDRFSARQFPNYSSELNVNALLLGDSALYLCVSSHSGNPQETQYFGPGTRLLVL.